Listed here is a single T cell receptor beta chain. Profiled with immunoSEQ multiplex PCR; TCRdb holds only in-frame clones, not every one. The sample holds hundreds of thousands of clones, around 89% seen once. This record belongs to a study of blood T cell repertoires in COVID-19. The germline CDR1 and CDR2 sequences are SGHNT and YENEEA. The CDR3 spans 15 residues. Trimming took off 2 bases at V and 4 bases at J, with 12 bases between the two ends. The sample comprised peripheral blood. V usage is TRBV11-3 and J usage is TRBJ2-1; TRBD1 might be the D (6 bases). The receptor was isolated from a woman between 18 and 29 years old with acute or convalescent COVID-19. CDR3 sequence reads: CASSLMGARYNEQFF. CDR3 in DNA: TGTGCCAGCAGCTTAATGGGGGCGCGGTACAATGAGCAGTTCTTC.